This T cell receptor beta chain was identified in a study of shared clonotypes between healthy human individuals. Whole-study findings and limits: Compared with memory subsets, naive subsets generally had larger estimated richness. Sampling covered nothing but blood. Tissue TCR repertoires likely differ from those found in blood.

The CDR3 is made up of 15 amino acids. Germline values: CDR1 SSHAT, CDR2 FNYEAQ (reference sequence). Here immunoSEQ multiplex PCR was the method, and the copy in TCRdb shows in-frame clones only, minus some. The sample lists about 1 million clones; around 76% were seen once. This clone was seen only once. Its antigen remains unknown. The junction and the germline gene differ at one end; a read error may be behind it. V is TRBV7-7 and J is TRBJ2-5, with D possibly TRBD1 on 5 matching bases. Sequenced: memory CD4+ T cells sorted from blood. As to subset: CD45RA-negative fraction. The receptor comes from a man in his late teens or twenties in good health. The chain's CDR3 is CASSLEAGPQETQYF. CDR3 bases: TGTGCTAGCAGCTTAGAGGCAGGGCCCCAAGAGACCCAGTACTTC.